The entry that follows covers one T cell receptor (beta chain) sequence. This clonotype came up many times. Its antigen specificity is not known. No base qualities exist here, and no much larger clone lies one base off it. Stable Graves' hyperthyroidism was defined as the absence of progression to ophthalmopathy over 18 months of follow-up. Hyperthyroidism patients were newly diagnosed, with disease duration under 2 months, and aged 18 to 65 years. Exclusion was applied to patients with uncontrolled infections, other autoimmune diseases, pregnancy or lactation. Diagnoses were established on the basis of clinical symptoms, serum thyroxine and TRAb, thyroid ultrasound, and orbital computed tomography. PBMCs were isolated from about 9 ml of fresh peripheral blood by Ficoll-Paque density gradient centrifugation. Trizol reagent was used to extract total RNA, and RNA quality was then checked on an Agilent 2100 Bioanalyzer.

The CDR3 spans 14 residues, from the cysteine through the phenylalanine. The sequence is cut down to CDR3 DNA, 42 bases in frame from base 1. CDR1 and CDR2, per the germline V gene (reference sequence), are MNHEY and SMNVEV. The germline V end is reduced by 6 bases and the J end by 2 bases; junction bases left unmatched: 4. The record originates from a study of T cells in Graves' hyperthyroidism and ophthalmopathy (dated by TCRdb to about 2019). For context, the study as a whole: Peripheral blood was collected at initial diagnosis, before any treatment. TCR V-J signatures able to tell the groups apart were searched for in a discovery cohort of 95 to 100 patients, of whom about 40 had Graves' ophthalmopathy and roughly 58 had stable Graves' hyperthyroidism. Prospective prediction of ophthalmopathy was tested in an independent validation cohort of fewer than 20 hyperthyroidism patients and around 16 patients who later progressed to ophthalmopathy. The roughly 99 discovery patients were divided at random into training and test sets in a 7:3 ratio. Thyroid tissue and blood T-cell repertoires from roughly six Graves' hyperthyroidism patients were also compared in the study. Following sampling, methimazole starting at 30 mg daily was given to hyperthyroidism patients, and high-dose intravenous methylprednisolone was given to ophthalmopathy patients. According to the paper, TCR Vbeta CDR3 sequencing was carried out on about 140 peripheral blood samples, which came from under 50 ophthalmopathy, 75 or so hyperthyroidism and approximately 17 progressor patients.

The TCR beta CDR3 regions were amplified from the RNA transcripts. The TCR CDR3 was subjected to a first round of RT-PCR using the HTBI primer set and the Qiagen OneStep RT-PCR kit. Libraries were constructed in a second round of multiplex PCR, after which size selection and purification were carried out. Paired-end sequencing of the libraries was performed with 100 bp reads on an Illumina HiSeq2000. Under the source paper's analysis protocol: SOAPnuke was used to process the raw data, removing reads that contained adapters or uncalled bases, had a mean Phred below 15, or lacked an exact match to the constant primer or identifier. High-quality paired reads were merged with COPE v1.2.5, and unique nucleotide sequences were defined as clonotypes. Clonotypes were aligned to IMGT TRBV, TRBD and TRBJ reference segments using MiTCR v1.1. Only V-J combinations with frequency above 0.0001, covering approximately 99% of repertoires, were analysed. The TCS score was defined as the ratio of F50 (clonal expansion) to E x V (chaos), calculated using BLOSUM62-based TCRdist between CDR3 peptides within each V-J. Welch's t-statistics and random forest reduced 500 to 650 V-J features to under 15, which were used in a naive Bayes classifier (R e1071). TCRdb applied fastp at Q25 and MiXCR to the public reads, then kept only in-frame beta chains. Under each unique CDR3 protein, matching rows form one entry showing the most common genes and DNA. It is TCRdb's table, rather than the study itself, that gives the V and J calls and clone size. The sample has 300,000 to 450,000 distinct CDR3 sequences on record, around 25% of them singletons. The ten largest clonotypes hold about 73% of the sample.

Results the study describes overall, beyond this receptor: A model built on a 13 V-J signature distinguished ophthalmopathy from stable hyperthyroidism, reaching around 88% sensitivity and 81.08% specificity in cross-validation and 80%/75% in testing. No statistical method was used to fix the sample size in advance, and group allocation was not hidden from the investigators. Blood samples also contained most of the expanded thyroid clonotypes (frequency above 0.001), which suggests that blood repertoires may reflect thyroid immune responses. In validation, progression to ophthalmopathy was predicted by the model with around 70% sensitivity and 72.22% specificity, a median of approximately 6.5 months before onset.

Here the chain combines TRBV27 and TRBJ2-3; the junction holds 8 bases that match TRBD1. The clonotype originates from a man between 45 and 60 years old with Graves' hyperthyroidism. Sequencing was performed on blood. The CDR3 reads as follows: CASSLDRDTDTQYF. The sequenced DNA: TGTGCCAGCAGCCTGGACAGGGACACAGATACGCAGTATTTT.